The 15 T cell receptor beta chains below come from one sample, sequenced in a study of cytomegalovirus exposure and HLA in healthy donors. TCRdb's copy holds only in-frame clones and misses some; the assay was immunoSEQ multiplex PCR. This sample has more than 90,000 clones, with about 88% found just once. The sample taken for sequencing was PBMCs. These receptors all come from a man in his late teens or twenties in good health and CMV-seropositive.

CDR3 sequence reads: CASSEQGKLSGYTF. The CDR3 nucleotides are TGTGCCAGCAGTGAACAGGGGAAGTTGAGTGGCTACACCTTC. V gene TRBV2 combines with J gene TRBJ1-2; TRBD1 is a possible D gene (6 bases). The germline V gene encodes CDR1 SNHLY and CDR2 FYNNEI. The CDR3 is made up of 14 amino acids. V was pared by 2 bases and J by 7 bases, with 14 bases between.

This chain uses TRBV5-1 with TRBJ2-3; D might be TRBD2 (6 bases). This CDR3 is built from 16 residues. Trimming removed 1 base from V and 1 base from J, with 13 bases in between. CDR1 and CDR2 (germline): SGHRS, YFSETQ. CDR3 loop: CASSLWGEVGTDTQYF. CDR3 in DNA: TGCGCCAGCAGCTTGTGGGGGGAGGTCGGCACAGATACGCAGTATTTT.

V and J are TRBV28 and TRBJ2-7; no clear D gene. V lost 2 bases, J lost 0 bases, and 8 bases lay in between. The germline CDR1 and CDR2 sequences are MDHEN and SYDVKM. The CDR3 consists of 14 residues. CDR3 sequence (DNA): TGTGCCAGCAGTTTACAGGTAATCTCCTACGAGCAGTACTTC. Translating gives CASSLQVISYEQYF.

This clone was counted once. The V call is TRBV2, the J call TRBJ2-7, with a possible D match to TRBD1 (7 bases). CDR1 and CDR2 (germline): SNHLY, FYNNEI. V lost 0 bases, J lost 6 bases, and 18 bases lay in between. The CDR3 has 16 residues. CDR3 sequence: CASSEAPRVRGVEQYF. DNA for the CDR3: TGTGCCAGCAGTGAAGCTCCCCGGGTCAGGGGGGTCGAGCAGTACTTC.

The chain joins TRBV27 to TRBJ1-1, with D maybe TRBD1 (5 bases). The CDR3 totals 13 residues. Germline-derived CDR1 and CDR2 are MNHEY and SMNVEV (reference sequence). Trimming pared 5 bases from V and 5 bases from J, leaving 12 bases between. DNA of the CDR3: TGTGCCAGCAGTCAGCAGGGCCGGACTGAAGCTTTCTTT. Translated, it gives CASSQQGRTEAFF.

This clone appeared a single time. The chain recombines TRBV5-8 with TRBJ2-3; TRBD2 is a possible D gene (6 bases). Trimming removed 4 bases from V and 2 bases from J, with 17 bases in between. This CDR3 comprises 16 residues. Germline assignment: CDR1 SGHTS and CDR2 YDEGEE. In DNA form, the CDR3 reads TGTGCCAGCAGCGACACTAGCATTAAGACCACAGATACGCAGTATTTT. This sequence encodes CASSDTSIKTTDTQYF.

The chain combines TRBV5-1 with TRBJ2-3; 9 positions agree with TRBD2. The CDR3 runs 15 residues. V was pared by 2 bases and J by 4 bases, with 5 bases of the junction left unmatched. Germline CDR1 and CDR2: SGHRS and YFSETQ. In DNA form, the CDR3 reads TGCGCCAGCAGCTTTGGAGCGGGGGGCGCAGATACGCAGTATTTT. Translated, it gives CASSFGAGGADTQYF.

The CDR3 sequence is CAWRGQAGNTIYF. CDR3 bases: TGTGCCTGGAGGGGACAGGCGGGAAACACCATATATTTT. The chain combines TRBV30 with TRBJ1-3, with 8 nucleotides matching TRBD1. The V segment lost 3 bases and the J segment 4 bases; nucleotides outside the gene matches: 2. The CDR3 totals 13 residues. CDR1 is GTSNPN and CDR2 is SVGIG in the germline V gene (reference sequence).

The chain joins TRBV2 to TRBJ1-5, with TRBD1 matching over 9 bases. Germline lookup yields CDR1 SNHLY and CDR2 FYNNEI. The CDR3 spans 15 residues. V was clipped by 6 bases and J by 3 bases; unmatched bases: 6. CDR3 protein: CASRPQGANNQPQHF. DNA of the CDR3: TGTGCCAGCAGGCCACAGGGGGCAAACAATCAGCCCCAGCATTTT.

This clone was counted only a few times. The chain combines TRBV5-6 with TRBJ1-5; 8 positions match TRBD1. V was clipped by 3 bases and J by 7 bases; unmatched bases: 3. The CDR3 covers 13 residues. Germline CDR1 reads SGHDT; CDR2 reads YYEEEE. Written as DNA, the CDR3 is TGTGCCAGCAGCTCAGGGGGCGCCCAGCCCCAGCATTTT. Translation gives CASSSGGAQPQHF.

The chain combines TRBV10-3 with TRBJ2-1, with TRBD2 identical over 8 bases. Germline V gives CDR1 ENHRY, CDR2 SYGVKD. The trim removed 4 bases at V and 9 bases at J, leaving 5 bases unmatched. The CDR3 covers 13 residues. CDR3 sequence reads: CAISVTGGGEQFF. The CDR3 DNA is TGTGCCATCAGTGTAACGGGAGGGGGTGAGCAGTTCTTC.

On this clone: Sequence at one end of the junction differs from germline and may be a read error. The chain has TRBV7-7 and TRBJ2-7; the D is unclear. Looked up from germline, CDR1 is SSHAT and CDR2 is FNYEAQ (reference sequence). CDR3 size: 14 residues. CDR3 nucleotides: TGTGCTAGCAGCTTAGAATTGTCTTCCTACGAGCAGTACTTC. Amino acids: CASSLELSSYEQYF.

The V call is TRBV28, the J call TRBJ1-1; D remains unclear. CDR1 and CDR2 (germline): MDHEN, SYDVKM. Trimming left V 8 bases short and J 6 bases short, with 13 bases between. The CDR3 loop spans 12 amino acids. The CDR3 loop is CASLDSGSEAFF. Written as DNA, the CDR3 is TGTGCCAGCCTAGACTCGGGGTCTGAAGCTTTCTTT.

The chain combines TRBV9 with TRBJ2-3, with TRBD2 identical over 7 bases. With V trimmed by 0 bases and J by 4 bases, 5 bases remained unmatched. CDR1 is SGDLS and CDR2 is YYNGEE in the germline V gene. CDR3 length: 15 residues. The CDR3 region has the DNA TGTGCCAGCAGCGTAGCCGGGACTACATCAGATACGCAGTATTTT. As protein: CASSVAGTTSDTQYF.

The chain is built from TRBV5-1 and TRBJ2-7, with D tentatively TRBD1 (5 bases). V was pared by 1 base and J by 5 bases, with 7 bases between. This CDR3 contains 12 residues. Germline V gene data show CDR1 as SGHRS and CDR2 as YFSETQ. CDR3 in DNA: TGCGCCAGCAGCTTGACAGGACACGAGCAGTACTTC. It specifies CASSLTGHEQYF.